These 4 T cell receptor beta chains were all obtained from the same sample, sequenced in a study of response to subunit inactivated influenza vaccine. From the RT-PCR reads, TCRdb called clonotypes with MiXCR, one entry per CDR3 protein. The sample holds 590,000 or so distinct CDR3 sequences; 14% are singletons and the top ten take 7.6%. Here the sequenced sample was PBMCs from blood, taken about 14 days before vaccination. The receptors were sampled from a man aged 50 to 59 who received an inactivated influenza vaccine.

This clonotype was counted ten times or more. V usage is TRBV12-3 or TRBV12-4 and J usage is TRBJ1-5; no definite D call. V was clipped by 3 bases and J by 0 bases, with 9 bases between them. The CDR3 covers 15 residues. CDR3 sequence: CASSLSVNSNQPQHF. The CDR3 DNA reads TGTGCCAGCAGTTTGTCGGTCAATAGCAATCAGCCCCAGCATTTT.

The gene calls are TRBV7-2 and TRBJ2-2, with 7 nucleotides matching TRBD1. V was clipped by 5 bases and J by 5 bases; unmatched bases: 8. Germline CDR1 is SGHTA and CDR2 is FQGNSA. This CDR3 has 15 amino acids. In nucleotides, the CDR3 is TGTGCCAGCAGCCCATGGACAGGTCGGACCGGGGAGCTGTTTTTT. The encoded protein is CASSPWTGRTGELFF.

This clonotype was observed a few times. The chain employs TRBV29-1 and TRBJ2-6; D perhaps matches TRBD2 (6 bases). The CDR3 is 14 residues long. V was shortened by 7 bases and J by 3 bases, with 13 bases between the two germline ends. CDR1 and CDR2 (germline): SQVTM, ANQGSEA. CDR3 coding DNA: TGCAGCGCCCAAGACGGGGGTGGGGCCAACGTCCTGACTTTC. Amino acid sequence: CSAQDGGGANVLTF.

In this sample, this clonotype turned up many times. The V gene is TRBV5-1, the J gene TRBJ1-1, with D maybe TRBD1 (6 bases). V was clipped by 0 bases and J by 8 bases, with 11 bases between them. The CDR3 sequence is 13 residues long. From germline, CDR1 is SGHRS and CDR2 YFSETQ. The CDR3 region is CASSLERGTEAFF. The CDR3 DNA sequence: TGCGCCAGCAGCTTGGAGAGGGGGACCGAAGCTTTCTTT.